The next 30 T cell receptor beta chains were all read from a single sample in a study of T-cell memory formation after mild COVID-19. TCRdb ran MiXCR on the 5' RACE reads and lists one entry per CDR3 protein. The sample holds 100,000 or so distinct CDR3 sequences; 8.5% to 14% are singletons and the top ten take roughly two fifths. The source material was PBMCs or a T cell subset sorted from them (not recorded which). The receptors originated from a man between 18 and 35 years old who had mild COVID-19 (a few samples of this study predate the infection). Cell type and time point are not known.

This clonotype was counted at least ten times. The chain's CDR3 is CASSPGQGTKNIQYF. CDR3 in DNA: TGTGCCAGCAGCCCAGGACAGGGGACCAAAAACATTCAGTACTTC. The gene calls are TRBV7-9 and TRBJ2-4, with 9 bases matching TRBD1. Looked up from germline, CDR1 is SEHNR and CDR2 is FQNEAQ (reference sequence). V was clipped by 5 bases and J by 2 bases; unmatched bases: 4. The CDR3 runs to 15 residues.

This clonotype was recorded at least ten times. This chain links TRBV6-6 with TRBJ2-3; 8 bases match TRBD2. Germline CDR1 MNHNY, CDR2 SVGAGI (reference sequence). With V trimmed by 5 bases and J by 6 bases, 10 bases remained unmatched. The CDR3 covers 15 residues. The CDR3, as DNA: TGTGCCAGCAGTCTAGGGCGGGGGGTCGCCGATACGCAGTATTTT. It translates to CASSLGRGVADTQYF.

The CDR3: CSVGTGGNQPQHF. The CDR3 DNA follows: TGCAGCGTAGGGACAGGAGGCAATCAGCCCCAGCATTTT. This sequence joins TRBV29-1 and TRBJ1-5, with TRBD1 matching 8 bases. The CDR3 spans 13 residues. Germline V gives CDR1 SQVTM, CDR2 ANQGSEA. Germline trimming cut 6 bases from V and 2 bases from J; bases unmatched to any gene: 3.

V and J are TRBV27 and TRBJ1-5; no firm D call. The germline gives CDR1 MNHEY, CDR2 SMNVEV (reference sequence). V dropped 6 bases and J dropped 4 bases, with 10 bases sitting between them. This CDR3 contains 13 residues. For the CDR3, the DNA is TGTGCCAGCAGCCCGGGTGAAAATCAGCCCCAGCATTTT. Amino acids: CASSPGENQPQHF.

This clonotype came up a few times. The gene calls are TRBV19 and TRBJ2-3; D is undetermined. The germline V gene encodes CDR1 LNHDA and CDR2 SQIVND (reference sequence). The CDR3 has 14 amino acids. V lost 3 bases, J lost 0 bases, and 7 bases lay in between. The CDR3 coding sequence is TGTGCCAGTAGTATGAGCACCAGCACAGATACGCAGTATTTT. This encodes CASSMSTSTDTQYF.

This clonotype has a handful of counts. The chain joins TRBV20-1 to TRBJ1-2; D gene uncertain. The V gene's germline CDR1 is DFQATT and CDR2 SNEGSKA (reference sequence). The V gene lost 5 bases and the J gene lost 4 bases, with 11 bases spanning the gap. The CDR3 loop spans 12 amino acids. Here the CDR3 reads CSAPDFTYGYTF. CDR3 bases: TGCAGTGCTCCCGATTTTACCTATGGCTACACCTTC.

The V gene is TRBV27, the J gene TRBJ2-5; D remains ambiguous. Germline CDR1 MNHEY, CDR2 SMNVEV (reference sequence). Trimming took off 6 bases at V and 5 bases at J, with 16 bases between the two ends. The CDR3 covers 14 residues. The CDR3 is CASSTTLERETQYF. For the CDR3, the DNA is TGTGCCAGCAGCACCACTCTGGAGAGGGAGACCCAGTACTTC.

This clonotype appeared a few times. The V gene is TRBV9, the J gene TRBJ2-7, with TRBD1 matching over 7 bases. The CDR3 runs to 15 residues. The germline V gene has CDR1 SGDLS and CDR2 YYNGEE. Trimming cost V 2 bases and J 3 bases; bases outside gene matches: 8. DNA of the CDR3: TGTGCCAGCAGCGTTGCCGGGACAGATCTCTACGAGCAGTACTTC. This codes for CASSVAGTDLYEQYF.

The chain couples TRBV4-3 to TRBJ2-1; D is perhaps TRBD1 (6 bases). The CDR3 sequence is 16 residues long. V dropped 0 bases and J dropped 7 bases, with 16 bases sitting between them. Germline CDR1 is LGHNA and CDR2 is YSLEER. CDR3 protein: CASSQDPTGLGNEQFF. CDR3 nucleotides: TGCGCCAGCAGCCAAGATCCAACAGGGCTGGGGAATGAGCAGTTCTTC.

This clonotype has a handful of counts. This chain connects TRBV7-6 to TRBJ2-3, with 7 nucleotides matching TRBD1. Trimming cost V 4 bases and J 2 bases; bases outside gene matches: 9. The germline V gene encodes CDR1 SGHVS and CDR2 FNYEAQ. The length of the CDR3 is 16 residues. The CDR3 region is CASSSRPGQATDTQYF. CDR3 bases: TGTGCCAGCAGCTCCCGACCCGGACAGGCCACAGATACGCAGTATTTT.

This clonotype was seen a few times. The chain is built from TRBV7-2 and TRBJ1-6; possible D gene TRBD1, 5 bases. The CDR3 has 21 amino acids. Between the trimmed V and J ends, which lost 5 bases and 4 bases, there was a span of 30 bases. The germline V gene encodes CDR1 SGHTA and CDR2 FQGNSA. The CDR3 nucleotides read TGTGCCAGCAGCCCCCGCGGGGATGGCAGGGCGGTATTCCTGTATAATTCACCCCTCCACTTT. Translating gives CASSPRGDGRAVFLYNSPLHF.

This chain joins TRBV5-1 and TRBJ2-7, with 9 bases aligning to TRBD1. The CDR3 totals 18 residues. CDR1 is SGHRS and CDR2 is YFSETQ in the germline V gene. V dropped 4 bases and J dropped 0; count of bases not matched to a gene: 14. CDR3 DNA sequence: TGCGCCAGCAGCCCAGCCGGGACAGGGATGGCGAGCTCCTACGAGCAGTACTTC. This translates into CASSPAGTGMASSYEQYF. The entire variable domain, with the rest obtained from reference TRBV5-1 and TRBJ2-7, is as follows: KAGVTQTPRYLIKTRGQQVTLSCSPISGHRSVSWYQQTPGQGLQFLFEYFSETQRNKGNFPGRFSGRQFSNSRSEMNVSTLELGDSALYLCASSPAGTGMASSYEQYFGPGTRLTVT.

The chain is built from TRBV11-2 and TRBJ1-2, with D possibly TRBD1 on 5 matching bases. Germline assignment: CDR1 SGHAT and CDR2 FQNNGV. Trimming shortened V by 0 bases and J by 2 bases, and 10 bases separated the two germline ends. The CDR3 runs 15 residues. This CDR3 is CASSLEAGRNYGYTF. For the CDR3, the DNA is TGTGCCAGCAGCTTAGAGGCAGGGCGGAACTATGGCTACACCTTC.

This chain joins TRBV7-2 and TRBJ1-1; D perhaps matches TRBD1 (5 bases). The V gene lost 1 base and the J gene lost 4 bases, with 13 bases spanning the gap. Germline V gene lookup returns CDR1 SGHTA and CDR2 FQGNSA. The CDR3 is 15 residues long. The CDR3 coding sequence is TGTGCCAGCAGCTTAGAATCAGGGACGGGCACTGAAGCTTTCTTT. Amino acid sequence: CASSLESGTGTEAFF. The whole variable domain, remainder taken from reference TRBV7-2 and TRBJ1-1, is GAGVSQSPSNKVTEKGKDVELRCDPISGHTALYWYRQSLGQGLEFLIYFQGNSAPDKSGLPSDRFSAERTGGSVSTLTIQRTQQEDSAVYLCASSLESGTGTEAFFGQGTRLTVV.

This clonotype was counted between two and nine times. The V gene is TRBV7-2, the J gene TRBJ1-2; D ambiguous. This CDR3 spans 14 amino acids. V was pared by 1 base and J by 4 bases, with 10 bases between. Germline V lookup: CDR1 SGHTA, CDR2 FQGNSA. CDR3 DNA sequence: TGTGCCAGCAGCTTAGGGGGTGTTGCCTATGGCTACACCTTC. Translating gives CASSLGGVAYGYTF.

V usage is TRBV4-1 and J usage is TRBJ1-1; 7 bases fit TRBD1. Germline loops: CDR1 MGHRA, CDR2 YSYEKL. Trimming removed 1 base from V and 0 bases from J; junction bases left unmatched: 2. The CDR3 covers 15 residues. The CDR3 DNA is TGCGCCAGCAGCCAAGGGGGACAGTTGAACACTGAAGCTTTCTTT. Its protein product is CASSQGGQLNTEAFF.

At least ten counts were recorded for this clonotype. The chain employs TRBV6-2 or TRBV6-3 and TRBJ2-7; D is uncertain. Germline assignment: CDR1 MNHEY and CDR2 SVGEGT. Trimming shortened V by 5 bases and J by 7 bases, and 21 bases separated the two germline ends. The CDR3 has 15 residues. The CDR3 DNA sequence: TGTGCCAGCAGTAAAGGTCCTTCCTACCCAGCGGAGCAGTACGTC. Residues: CASSKGPSYPAEQYV.

V gene TRBV7-2 combines with J gene TRBJ1-1; D remains unclear. Trimming removed 1 base at V and 0 bases at J, with 9 bases between. This CDR3 is built from 15 residues. Germline V lookup: CDR1 SGHTA, CDR2 FQGNSA. CDR3 residues: CASSLVPRMNTEAFF. CDR3 in DNA: TGTGCCAGCAGCTTAGTCCCCCGAATGAACACTGAAGCTTTCTTT.

The rearrangement joins TRBV10-3 to TRBJ1-1, with TRBD1 matching over 11 bases. The CDR3 loop spans 14 amino acids. The germline gives CDR1 ENHRY, CDR2 SYGVKD. V gave up 3 bases and J gave up 12 bases; unmatched junction bases: 9. In nucleotides, the CDR3 is TGTGCCATCAGTGAACCGGACAGGGGGCGCGTCCCTTTCTTT. This translates into CAISEPDRGRVPFF.

This clonotype was counted between two and nine times. The chain combines TRBV10-3 with TRBJ1-5; perhaps TRBD1 as D (5 bases). CDR1 and CDR2 (germline): ENHRY, SYGVKD. The CDR3 is 15 residues long. The V end lost 4 bases, the J end lost 0 bases, and 10 bases lay between the germline ends. The CDR3 region is CAISVGEFSNQPQHF. The CDR3 coding sequence is TGTGCCATCAGTGTGGGGGAATTTAGCAATCAGCCCCAGCATTTT.

V usage is TRBV6-5 and J usage is TRBJ2-1, with unresolved D. Trimming left V 0 bases short and J 5 bases short, with 11 bases between. This CDR3 has 15 amino acids. Germline V gene sequence: CDR1 MNHEY, CDR2 SVGAGI. CDR3 in DNA: TGTGCCAGCAGTTACTCAGGGAAGGCCCACAATGAGCAGTTCTTC. This codes for CASSYSGKAHNEQFF.

The V call is TRBV21-1, the J call TRBJ1-1. TRBV21-1 counts as a pseudogene. This CDR3 comprises 13 residues. This CDR3 is CASSKALGTEAFF. In DNA form, the CDR3 reads TGTGCCAGCAGCAAAGCGCTCGGCACTGAAGCTTTCTTT.

This clonotype was counted at least ten times. This chain uses TRBV7-9 with TRBJ2-5; D may be TRBD1 (5 bases). V lost 3 bases and J lost 5, with 13 bases in between. The CDR3 consists of 14 residues. Looked up from germline, CDR1 is SEHNR and CDR2 is FQNEAQ (reference sequence). For the CDR3, the DNA is TGTGCCAGCAGCTTGACAGTCGCCGGGGAGACCCAGTACTTC. It encodes CASSLTVAGETQYF.

This clonotype was picked up a small number of times. This sequence joins TRBV29-1 and TRBJ2-3; D not resolved. The CDR3 contains 14 residues. V was shortened by 5 bases and J by 3 bases, with 15 bases between the two germline ends. Germline V gene lookup returns CDR1 SQVTM and CDR2 ANQGSEA. CDR3 sequence (DNA): TGCAGCGTTCCCCTGAGGTTTCGGACAGATACGCAGTATTTT. Protein: CSVPLRFRTDTQYF.

This clonotype was recorded a few times. The J gene is TRBJ1-1, the V gene TRBV29-1; D may be TRBD1 (5 bases). Germline values: CDR1 SQVTM, CDR2 ANQGSEA. The germline V and J ends were trimmed by 2 bases and 4 bases, with 20 bases remaining between them. CDR3 length: 16 amino acids. The CDR3 nucleotides are TGCAGCGTTGAATGGGCCGACAGAGGAAGTACCACTGAAGCTTTCTTT. Translating gives CSVEWADRGSTTEAFF.

This chain links TRBV15 with TRBJ2-5; 8 nucleotides align to TRBD2. Germline loops: CDR1 LNHNV, CDR2 YYDKDF (reference sequence). The CDR3 runs to 15 residues. V lost 5 bases and J lost 5; bases outside the gene matches: 10. The CDR3 protein is CATSPSGGSRETQYF. CDR3 coding DNA: TGTGCCACCAGCCCTTCGGGGGGGTCTCGGGAGACCCAGTACTTC.

V usage is TRBV7-6 and J usage is TRBJ2-5; 15 nucleotides match TRBD2. This CDR3 is 16 amino acids long. Germline values: CDR1 SGHVS, CDR2 FNYEAQ. The J segment lost 9 bases and the V segment lost 6 bases, leaving 11 bases of the junction unmatched. CDR3 bases: TGTGCCAGCAGTTACCCGGGACTAGCGGGGGGCCACCCCCAGTACTTC. It specifies CASSYPGLAGGHPQYF. The full variable domain, its missing parts supplied by reference TRBV7-6 and TRBJ2-5, is GAGVSQSPRYKVTKRGQDVALRCDPISGHVSLYWYRQALGQGPEFLTYFNYEAQQDKSGLPNDRFSAERPEGSISTLTIQRTEQRDSAMYRCASSYPGLAGGHPQYFGPGTRLLVL.

The V and J genes are TRBV27 and TRBJ1-1; 9 bases match TRBD1. With 6 bases clipped from V and 4 bases from J, the junction kept 6 bases outside the gene matches. CDR1 is MNHEY and CDR2 is SMNVEV in the germline V gene (reference sequence). The CDR3 is 14 residues long. The CDR3 nucleotides read TGTGCCAGCAGGACAGGGGGTGTAATCACTGAAGCTTTCTTT. It specifies CASRTGGVITEAFF.

At least ten counts were recorded for this clonotype. This chain uses TRBV4-1 with TRBJ2-4, with D unresolved. Germline-derived CDR1 and CDR2 are MGHRA and YSYEKL. CDR3 length equals 20 residues. V was clipped by 1 base and J by 0 bases, with 22 bases between them. The CDR3 spells CASSQVILGSSVVAKNIQYF. CDR3 nucleotide sequence: TGCGCCAGCAGCCAAGTTATTTTGGGGTCAAGCGTGGTAGCCAAAAACATTCAGTACTTC.

The J gene is TRBJ2-3, the V gene TRBV6-4; D not certain. The CDR3 is made up of 14 amino acids. V was clipped by 3 bases and J by 2 bases, with 9 bases between them. CDR1 and CDR2 from the germline V gene are MRHNA and SNTAGT. The CDR3 DNA sequence: TGTGCCAGCAGTGATCGTCAGGACACAGATACGCAGTATTTT. Its translation is CASSDRQDTDTQYF.